This T cell receptor beta chain came from a study of shared clonotypes between healthy human individuals. About the study: With ages of 18 to 49, the donors were two women and three men.

The genomic DNA of each subset was split evenly across several immunoSEQ plates. Assay: immunoSEQ multiplex PCR; the TCRdb copy retains only in-frame clones and omits some. The repertoire holds hundreds of thousands of clones, with about 95% as singletons. The table lists this clone with a count of one. Losses at the gene ends were 5 bases for V and 0 bases for J; bases not matched to a gene: 13. The CDR3 is 19 residues long. CDR1 is SNHLY and CDR2 is FYNNEI in the germline V gene. The naive CD8 population came from CD45RO-negative cells selected for CCR7, without terminally differentiated effector memory CD45RA+ cells.

The chain uses TRBV2 and TRBJ2-1; 10 nucleotides match TRBD2. The sample consisted of naive CD8+ T cells sorted from blood. The clonotype originates from a woman aged 25 to 39 in good health. This CDR3 is CASSTVGLAEGSSYNEQFF. For the CDR3, the DNA is TGTGCCAGCAGTACGGTAGGACTAGCGGAGGGGAGCTCCTACAATGAGCAGTTCTTC.